Listed below are T cell receptor beta chains from one sample, sequenced in a study of regulatory T cells in long-lasting Graves disease. One entry per CDR3 protein, called by TCRdb with MiXCR from the multiplex PCR reads. The table lists almost 450,000 distinct CDR3 sequences, roughly 17% of them singletons. This sample was shared with a second study, whose subject was T cells in Graves' hyperthyroidism and ophthalmopathy.

The source was peripheral blood mononuclear cells (PBMCs), collected at new diagnosis, from a patient treated with antithyroid drugs. The receptors were gathered from a woman aged 25 to 39 with Graves disease. Each CDR3 is given with its conserved first and last residue. The order of the fields is D gene, clone size, J gene, V gene, CDR3 protein, CDR3 DNA. The D gene is left open where the match is weak. Size values are once, few and many counts, or a class for expanded clones, and some rows have none.

.,.,TRBJ2-2,TRBV2,CASRRQQGSGELFF,TGTGCCAGCAGACGCCAACAGGGTTCCGGGGAGCTGTTTTTT
.,many,TRBJ1-1,TRBV6-1,CASRGRAEAFF,TGTGCCAGCAGAGGGAGGGCAGAAGCTTTCTTT
.,.,TRBJ2-1,TRBV7-6,CASSPGNRANEQFF,TGTGCCAGCAGCCCTGGGAACAGGGCCAATGAGCAGTTCTTC
.,many,TRBJ1-1,TRBV28,CASNQPRAGTEAFF,TGTGCCAGCAACCAACCCCGGGCGGGCACTGAAGCTTTCTTT
.,many,TRBJ2-7,TRBV6-1,CASPPARGSYEQYF,TGTGCCAGCCCTCCCGCAAGAGGCTCCTACGAGCAGTACTTC
TRBD1,few,TRBJ1-2,TRBV10-3,CAISEPTGARYGYTF,TGTGCCATCAGTGAACCTACAGGGGCACGGTATGGCTACACCTTC
.,few,TRBJ1-4,TRBV6-9,CASSLPGMRGGEKLFF,TGTGCCAGCAGTCTCCCCGGAATGAGGGGTGGCGAAAAACTGTTTTTT
TRBD2,.,TRBJ2-5,TRBV3-1,CASSPGLAGGMETQYF,TGTGCCAGCAGCCCGGGACTAGCGGGAGGGATGGAGACCCAGTACTTC
TRBD1,.,TRBJ2-7,TRBV5-1,CANSLATQGQPHYEQYF,TGCGCCAACAGCTTGGCCACACAGGGACAGCCTCACTACGAGCAGTACTTC
.,many,TRBJ2-5,TRBV28,CASSLDSGVQETQYF,TGTGCCAGCAGTTTAGACAGTGGGGTACAAGAGACCCAGTACTTC
.,many,TRBJ1-1,TRBV29-1,CSVGFPVGTEAFF,TGCAGCGTTGGTTTCCCCGTGGGCACTGAAGCTTTCTTT
TRBD1,many,TRBJ2-7,TRBV7-2,CASSHGQDYEQYF,TGTGCCAGCAGCCACGGACAGGACTACGAGCAGTACTTC
.,.,TRBJ2-1,TRBV5-1,CASGLGGYNEQFF,TGCGCCAGCGGCTTGGGGGGCTACAATGAGCAGTTCTTC
TRBD2,many,TRBJ2-1,TRBV6-2/TRBV6-3,CASRTPGTSGRKGEQFF,TGTGCCAGCCGGACCCCGGGGACTAGCGGGAGAAAGGGTGAGCAGTTCTTC
.,many,TRBJ2-6,TRBV11-2,CASSLQEATSGANVLTF,TGTGCCAGCAGCTTACAGGAGGCCACCTCTGGGGCCAACGTCCTGACTTTC
.,many,TRBJ1-1,TRBV29-1,CSAAQSNMNTEAFF,TGCAGCGCAGCACAGTCGAACATGAACACTGAAGCTTTCTTT
.,many,TRBJ2-2,TRBV7-3,CASSPGGGGELFF,TGTGCCAGCAGCCCTGGCGGTGGCGGGGAGCTGTTTTTT
TRBD1,.,TRBJ1-2,TRBV19,CASSPGQGRGYTF,TGTGCCAGTAGTCCGGGACAGGGCCGAGGCTACACCTTC
.,many,TRBJ2-2,TRBV28,CATIRGAGELFF,TGTGCCACCATAAGAGGGGCTGGGGAGCTGTTTTTT
TRBD2,many,TRBJ2-3,TRBV13,CASSLETEREFADTQYF,TGTGCCAGCAGCTTAGAAACCGAGCGGGAGTTCGCAGATACGCAGTATTTT
.,few,TRBJ1-4,TRBV27,CASSLSEVGGGNEKLFF,TGTGCCAGCAGTTTATCGGAGGTTGGGGGCGGGAATGAAAAACTGTTTTTT
.,many,TRBJ2-5,TRBV5-1,CASSVGPTGETQYF,TGCGCCAGCAGCGTAGGACCAACTGGCGAGACCCAGTACTTC
TRBD1,many,TRBJ2-2,TRBV7-9,CASSLRDRGITGGTGELFF,TGTGCCAGCAGCCTCCGGGACAGGGGGATCACAGGGGGCACCGGGGAGCTGTTTTTT
.,many,TRBJ2-1,TRBV11-3,CASSPTQGNEQFF,TGTGCCAGCAGCCCTACGCAGGGCAATGAGCAGTTCTTC
.,many,TRBJ1-2,TRBV20-1,CSARDFSGEYGYTF,TGCAGTGCTAGAGATTTTAGTGGGGAGTATGGCTACACCTTC
.,.,TRBJ1-4,TRBV5-4,CASGRGGESNEKLFF,TGTGCCAGCGGACGAGGGGGGGAGTCTAATGAAAAACTGTTTTTT
.,many,TRBJ1-3,TRBV5-1,CASSGGRGMPSSGNTIYF,TGCGCCAGCAGCGGAGGCAGGGGAATGCCAAGCTCTGGAAACACCATATATTTT
TRBD1,many,TRBJ1-5,TRBV28,CASSSNRGPLAQHF,TGTGCCAGCAGTTCCAACAGGGGGCCCCTGGCCCAGCATTTT
TRBD2,.,TRBJ2-3,TRBV7-3,CASSLVREAIDTQYF,TGTGCCAGCAGCTTAGTACGGGAGGCCATAGATACGCAGTATTTT
.,.,TRBJ1-1,TRBV28,CASSVRQMNTEAFF,TGTGCCAGCAGTGTTCGACAGATGAACACTGAAGCTTTCTTT
TRBD1,many,TRBJ1-6,TRBV2,CASRGTGYNSPLHF,TGTGCCAGCAGAGGGACAGGGTACAATTCACCCCTCCACTTT